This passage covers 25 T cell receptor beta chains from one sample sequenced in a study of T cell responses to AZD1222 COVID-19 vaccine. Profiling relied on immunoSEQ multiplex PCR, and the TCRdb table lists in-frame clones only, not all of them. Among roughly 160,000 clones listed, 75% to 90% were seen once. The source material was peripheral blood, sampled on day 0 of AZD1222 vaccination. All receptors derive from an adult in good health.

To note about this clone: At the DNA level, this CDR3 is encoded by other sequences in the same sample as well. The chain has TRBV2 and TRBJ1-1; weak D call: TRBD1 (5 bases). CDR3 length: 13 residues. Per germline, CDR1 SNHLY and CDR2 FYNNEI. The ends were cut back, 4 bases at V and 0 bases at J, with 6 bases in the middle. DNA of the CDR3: TGTGCCAGCAGTGTGGGGGTGAACACTGAAGCTTTCTTT. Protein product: CASSVGVNTEAFF.

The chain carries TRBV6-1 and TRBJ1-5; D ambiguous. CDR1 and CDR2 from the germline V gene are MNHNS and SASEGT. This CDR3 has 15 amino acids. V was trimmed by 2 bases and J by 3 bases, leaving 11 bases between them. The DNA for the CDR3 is TGTGCCAGCAGTGAATTCGGGGTTGCCAATCAGCCCCAGCATTTT. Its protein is CASSEFGVANQPQHF.

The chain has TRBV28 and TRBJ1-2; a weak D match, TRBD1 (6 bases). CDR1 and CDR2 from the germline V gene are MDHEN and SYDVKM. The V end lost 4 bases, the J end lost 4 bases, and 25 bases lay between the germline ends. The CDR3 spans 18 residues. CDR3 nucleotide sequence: TGTGCCAGCAGTTACCTAACAGGGAAATCCCTATACGGCTATGGCTACACCTTC. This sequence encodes CASSYLTGKSLYGYGYTF.

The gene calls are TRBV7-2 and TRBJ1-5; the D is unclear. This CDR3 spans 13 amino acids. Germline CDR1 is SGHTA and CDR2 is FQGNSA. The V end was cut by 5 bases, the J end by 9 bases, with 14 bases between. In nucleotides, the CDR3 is TGTGCCAGCAGCCCCTCGAGCCCAGGGCCCCAGCATTTT. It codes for CASSPSSPGPQHF.

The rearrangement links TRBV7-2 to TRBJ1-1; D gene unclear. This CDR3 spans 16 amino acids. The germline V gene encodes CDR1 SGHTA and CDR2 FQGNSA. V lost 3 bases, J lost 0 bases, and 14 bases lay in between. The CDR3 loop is CASSLRTSRMNTEAFF. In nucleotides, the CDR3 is TGTGCCAGCAGCTTGAGGACTTCCCGGATGAACACTGAAGCTTTCTTT.

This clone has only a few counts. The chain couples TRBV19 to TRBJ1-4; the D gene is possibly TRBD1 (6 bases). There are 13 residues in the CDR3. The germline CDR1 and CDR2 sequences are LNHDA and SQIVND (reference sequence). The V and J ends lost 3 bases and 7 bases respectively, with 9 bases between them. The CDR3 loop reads CASSIGQFEKLFF. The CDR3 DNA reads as TGTGCCAGTAGTATTGGACAGTTTGAAAAACTGTTTTTT.

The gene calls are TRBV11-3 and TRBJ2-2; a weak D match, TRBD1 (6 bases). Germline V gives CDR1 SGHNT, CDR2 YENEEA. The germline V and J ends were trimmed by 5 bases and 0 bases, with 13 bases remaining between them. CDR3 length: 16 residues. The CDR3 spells CASSPSGTTNTGELFF. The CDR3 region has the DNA TGTGCCAGCAGCCCCTCCGGGACAACGAACACCGGGGAGCTGTTTTTT.

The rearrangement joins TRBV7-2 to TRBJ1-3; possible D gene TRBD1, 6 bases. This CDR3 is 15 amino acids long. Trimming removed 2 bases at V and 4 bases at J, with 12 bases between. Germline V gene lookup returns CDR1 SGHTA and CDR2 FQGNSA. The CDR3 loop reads CASSLQQGLGNTIYF. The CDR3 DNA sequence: TGTGCCAGCAGCTTACAACAGGGCCTCGGAAACACCATATATTTT.

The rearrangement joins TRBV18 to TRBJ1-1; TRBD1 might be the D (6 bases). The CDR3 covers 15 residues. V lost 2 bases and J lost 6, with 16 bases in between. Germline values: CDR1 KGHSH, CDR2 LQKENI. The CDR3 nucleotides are TGTGCCAGCTCACCAACAATGCAGGGGAGCGCTGAAGCTTTCTTT. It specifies CASSPTMQGSAEAFF.

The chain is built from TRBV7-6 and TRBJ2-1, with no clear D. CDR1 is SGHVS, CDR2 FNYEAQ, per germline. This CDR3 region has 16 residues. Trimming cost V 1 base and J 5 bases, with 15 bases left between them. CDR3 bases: TGTGCCAGCAGCTTAGGGTACCGGACGGCAAACAATGAGCAGTTCTTC. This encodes CASSLGYRTANNEQFF.

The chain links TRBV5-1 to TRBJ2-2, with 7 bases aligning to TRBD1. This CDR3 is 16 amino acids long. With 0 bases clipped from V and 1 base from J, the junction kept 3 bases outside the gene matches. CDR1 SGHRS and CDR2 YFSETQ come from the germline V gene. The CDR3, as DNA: TGCGCCAGCAGCTTGGAGACAGGGAGGAACACCGGGGAGCTGTTTTTT. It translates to CASSLETGRNTGELFF.

The CDR3 protein is CAWDPGGGWGTDTQYF. The CDR3 nucleotides read TGTGCCTGGGATCCAGGGGGAGGGTGGGGCACAGATACGCAGTATTTT. The J gene is TRBJ2-3, the V gene TRBV30; tentatively, D is TRBD1 or TRBD2 (7 bases each). Trimming pared 5 bases from V and 1 base from J, leaving 19 bases between. Germline V lookup: CDR1 GTSNPN, CDR2 SVGIG (reference sequence). The CDR3 sequence is 16 residues long.

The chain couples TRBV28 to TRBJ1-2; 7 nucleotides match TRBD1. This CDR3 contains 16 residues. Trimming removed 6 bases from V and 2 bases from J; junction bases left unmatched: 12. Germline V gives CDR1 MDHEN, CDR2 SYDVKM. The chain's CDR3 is CASSPPLQGVNYGYTF. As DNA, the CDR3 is TGTGCCAGCAGCCCCCCCCTTCAGGGGGTGAACTATGGCTACACCTTC.

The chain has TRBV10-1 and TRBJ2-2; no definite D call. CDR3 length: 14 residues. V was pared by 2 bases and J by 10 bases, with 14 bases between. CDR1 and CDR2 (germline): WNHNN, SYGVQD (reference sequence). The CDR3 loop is CASSEGWESEELFF. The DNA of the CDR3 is TGCGCCAGCAGTGAGGGATGGGAATCCGAGGAGCTGTTTTTT.

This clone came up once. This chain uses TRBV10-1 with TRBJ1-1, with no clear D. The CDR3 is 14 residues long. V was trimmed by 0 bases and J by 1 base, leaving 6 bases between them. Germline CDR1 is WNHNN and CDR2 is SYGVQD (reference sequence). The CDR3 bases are TGCGCCAGCAGTGAGTCGAACGCGAACACTGAAGCTTTCTTT. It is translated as CASSESNANTEAFF.

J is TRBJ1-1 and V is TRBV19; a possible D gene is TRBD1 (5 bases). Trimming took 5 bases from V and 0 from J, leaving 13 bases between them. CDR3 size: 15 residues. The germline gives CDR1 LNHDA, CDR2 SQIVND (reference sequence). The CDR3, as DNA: TGTGCCAGTAGTCTCGGGGGAGGGTTGAACACTGAAGCTTTCTTT. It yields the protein CASSLGGGLNTEAFF.

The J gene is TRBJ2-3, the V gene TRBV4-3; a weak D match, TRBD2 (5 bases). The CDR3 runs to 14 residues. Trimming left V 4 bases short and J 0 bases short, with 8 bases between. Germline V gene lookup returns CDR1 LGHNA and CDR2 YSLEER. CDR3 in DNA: TGCGCCAGCAGCCTACGGACTAGCACAGATACGCAGTATTTT. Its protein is CASSLRTSTDTQYF.

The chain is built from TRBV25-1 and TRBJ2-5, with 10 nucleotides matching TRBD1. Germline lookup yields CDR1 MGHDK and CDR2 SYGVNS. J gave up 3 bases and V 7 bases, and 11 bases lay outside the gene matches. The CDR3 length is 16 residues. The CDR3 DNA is TGTGCCAGCATTCCCTCCCGACAGGGGGCCGAAGAGACCCAGTACTTC. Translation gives CASIPSRQGAEETQYF.

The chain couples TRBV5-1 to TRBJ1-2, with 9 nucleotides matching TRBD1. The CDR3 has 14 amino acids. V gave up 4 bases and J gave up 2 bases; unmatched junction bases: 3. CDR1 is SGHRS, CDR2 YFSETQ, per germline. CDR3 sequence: CASSMGTGNYGYTF. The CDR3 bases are TGCGCCAGCAGCATGGGGACAGGGAACTATGGCTACACCTTC.

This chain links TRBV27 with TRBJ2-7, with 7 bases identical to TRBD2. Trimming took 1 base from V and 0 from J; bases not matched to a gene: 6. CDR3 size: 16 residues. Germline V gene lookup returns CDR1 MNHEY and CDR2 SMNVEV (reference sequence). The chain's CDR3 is CASSLFRGGSSYEQYF. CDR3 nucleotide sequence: TGTGCCAGCAGTTTATTTCGGGGCGGGAGCTCCTACGAGCAGTACTTC.

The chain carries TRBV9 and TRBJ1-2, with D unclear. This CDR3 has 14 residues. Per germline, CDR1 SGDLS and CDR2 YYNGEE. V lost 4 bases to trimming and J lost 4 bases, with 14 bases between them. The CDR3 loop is CASSTQTGSYGYTF. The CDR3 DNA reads TGTGCCAGCAGCACCCAGACTGGGAGCTATGGCTACACCTTC.

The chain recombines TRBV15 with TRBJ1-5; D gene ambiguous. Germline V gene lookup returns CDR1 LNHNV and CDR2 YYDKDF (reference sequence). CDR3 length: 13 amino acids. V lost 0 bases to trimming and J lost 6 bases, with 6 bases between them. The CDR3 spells CATSRDVRQPQHF. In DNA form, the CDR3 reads TGTGCCACCAGCAGAGATGTCCGTCAGCCCCAGCATTTT. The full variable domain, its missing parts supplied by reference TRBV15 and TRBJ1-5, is DAMVIQNPRYQVTQFGKPVTLSCSQTLNHNVMYWYQQKSSQAPKLLFHYYDKDFNNEADTPDNFQSRRPNTSFCFLDIRSPGLGDTAMYLCATSRDVRQPQHFGDGTRLSIL.

For the CDR3, the DNA is TGTGCCAGCAGCGCCCTCCCGGCAGGCGGTAATTCACCCCTCCACTTT. This sequence encodes CASSALPAGGNSPLHF. The chain carries TRBV9 and TRBJ1-6; no reliable D call. This CDR3 comprises 16 residues. From germline, CDR1 is SGDLS and CDR2 YYNGEE. V was clipped by 3 bases and J by 6 bases, with 16 bases between them.

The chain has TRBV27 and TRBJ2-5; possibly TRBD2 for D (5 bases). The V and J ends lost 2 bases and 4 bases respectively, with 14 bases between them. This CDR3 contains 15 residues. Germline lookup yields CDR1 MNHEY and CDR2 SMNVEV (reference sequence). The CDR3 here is CASSLGLNRGETQYF. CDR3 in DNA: TGTGCCAGCAGTTTAGGGCTAAACCGGGGAGAGACCCAGTACTTC.

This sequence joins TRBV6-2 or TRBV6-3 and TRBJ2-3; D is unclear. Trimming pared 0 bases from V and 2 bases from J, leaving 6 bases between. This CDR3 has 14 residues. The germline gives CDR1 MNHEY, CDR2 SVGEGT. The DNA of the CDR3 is TGTGCCAGCAGTTACTCGAGGTCCACAGATACGCAGTATTTT. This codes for CASSYSRSTDTQYF.